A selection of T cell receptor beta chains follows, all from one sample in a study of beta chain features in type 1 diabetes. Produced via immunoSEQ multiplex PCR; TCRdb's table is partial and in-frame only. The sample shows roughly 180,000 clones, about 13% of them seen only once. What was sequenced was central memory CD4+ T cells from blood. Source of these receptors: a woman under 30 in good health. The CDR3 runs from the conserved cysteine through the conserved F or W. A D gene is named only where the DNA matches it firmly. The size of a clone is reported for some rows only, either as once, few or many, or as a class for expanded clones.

CAWSLAGQTGELFF	TGTGCCTGGAGTCTAGCGGGACAAACCGGGGAGCTGTTTTTT	TRBV30	TRBD2	few	TRBJ2-2
CASSSMGGQNGYTF	TGCGCCAGCAGCTCGATGGGGGGGCAGAATGGCTACACCTTC	TRBV5-1	-	-	TRBJ1-2
CSVADSSGANVLTF	TGCAGCGTTGCCGACAGCTCCGGGGCCAACGTCCTGACTTTC	TRBV29-1	-	-	TRBJ2-6
CASSSTGANTGELFF	TGTGCCAGCAGCTCGACAGGGGCGAACACCGGGGAGCTGTTTTTT	TRBV5-4	TRBD1	-	TRBJ2-2
CASSSRTGNYGYTF	TGCGCCAGCAGCTCCCGGACAGGGAACTATGGCTACACCTTC	TRBV5-1	TRBD1	-	TRBJ1-2
CASSAGLAGVPGAGELFF	TGCGCCAGCAGCGCCGGACTAGCGGGAGTTCCTGGAGCCGGGGAGCTGTTTTTT	TRBV5-1	TRBD2	-	TRBJ2-2
CAWSATGGSQETQYF	TGTGCCTGGAGTGCCACAGGGGGATCCCAAGAGACCCAGTACTTC	TRBV30	TRBD1	few	TRBJ2-5
CASRDRDQETQYF	TGTGCCAGCCGGGACAGGGACCAAGAGACCCAGTACTTC	TRBV19	TRBD1	-	TRBJ2-5
CASSLVRQNTEAFF	TGCGCCAGCAGCTTGGTGAGGCAGAACACTGAAGCTTTCTTT	TRBV5-1	-	-	TRBJ1-1
CASSSGLAAGELFF	TGTGCCAGCAGCTCTGGACTAGCAGCCGGGGAGCTGTTTTTT	TRBV7-7	TRBD2	few	TRBJ2-2
CASSRDSKNTEAFF	TGTGCCAGCTCGAGGGACAGCAAAAACACTGAAGCTTTCTTT	TRBV18	TRBD1	-	TRBJ1-1
CASNSSPKTQYF	TGTGCCAGCAATAGTAGCCCAAAGACCCAGTACTTC	TRBV7-2	-	few	TRBJ2-5
CASNWAGSTDTQYF	TGTGCCAGCAATTGGGCGGGGTCCACAGATACGCAGTATTTT	TRBV11-2	-	few	TRBJ2-3
CASSFHRVTNYGYTF	TGTGCCAGCAGTTTCCACAGGGTCACTAACTATGGCTACACCTTC	TRBV28	-	-	TRBJ1-2
CAISEATGNQPQHF	TGTGCCATCAGTGAAGCTACAGGTAATCAGCCCCAGCATTTT	TRBV10-3	-	-	TRBJ1-5
CASSQVGGQGRTDTQYF	TGCGCCAGCAGCCAAGTGGGGGGACAGGGAAGGACAGATACGCAGTATTTT	TRBV4-1	TRBD1	-	TRBJ2-3
CASSARQGEKLFF	TGTGCCAGCAGCGCTCGACAGGGAGAAAAACTGTTTTTT	TRBV11-1	TRBD1	-	TRBJ1-4
CASSLVRDRMNTEAFF	TGTGCCAGCAGCTTGGTCCGGGACAGAATGAACACTGAAGCTTTCTTT	TRBV5-6	TRBD1	few	TRBJ1-1
CASSLYSGNAYNEQFF	TGTGCCAGCAGTTTATATAGCGGGAACGCCTACAATGAGCAGTTCTTC	TRBV28	TRBD2	few	TRBJ2-1
CASSKPRGNEQFF	TGTGCCAGCAGCAAACCCCGGGGCAATGAGCAGTTCTTC	TRBV21-1	-	-	TRBJ2-1
CASSPSTPYNEQFF	TGCGCCAGCAGCCCCTCTACCCCCTACAATGAGCAGTTCTTC	TRBV4-1	-	-	TRBJ2-1
CSVIPNQAPYEQYF	TGCAGCGTCATCCCTAACCAGGCACCCTACGAGCAGTACTTC	TRBV29-1	-	-	TRBJ2-7
CASSLGTSVNTGELFF	TGCGCCAGCAGCCTCGGGACTAGCGTAAACACCGGGGAGCTGTTTTTT	TRBV5-1	TRBD2	-	TRBJ2-2
CASSTRRSPHYGYTF	TGTGCCAGCAGCACAAGACGGAGTCCCCACTATGGCTACACCTTC	TRBV5-4	-	-	TRBJ1-2
CASSSQGWETQYF	TGCGCCAGCAGCTCGCAGGGCTGGGAGACCCAGTACTTC	TRBV5-1	-	-	TRBJ2-5
CASSRGQDGYGYTF	TGTGCCAGCAGCCGAGGACAGGATGGCTATGGCTACACCTTC	TRBV5-4	TRBD1	few	TRBJ1-2
CASSRGGGSFDEQFF	TGTGCCAGCAGCCGGGGAGGGGGATCCTTCGATGAGCAGTTCTTC	TRBV14	-	few	TRBJ2-1
CASSFTFGANVLTF	TGTGCCAGCAGCTTTACTTTTGGGGCCAACGTCCTGACTTTC	TRBV11-2	-	-	TRBJ2-6
CATSGVAGTGELFF	TGTGCCACCAGCGGTGTGGCGGGAACCGGGGAGCTGTTTTTT	TRBV15	-	many	TRBJ2-2
CASSSERRVGELFF	TGTGCCAGCAGTTCGGAGAGGCGTGTCGGGGAGCTGTTTTTT	TRBV6-6	-	-	TRBJ2-2
CASSWGTSGSQYEQYF	TGCGCCAGCAGCTGGGGGACTAGCGGGAGCCAATACGAGCAGTACTTC	TRBV5-1	TRBD2	-	TRBJ2-7
CASTRGGVGQPQHF	TGTGCCAGTACCCGCGGAGGCGTAGGTCAGCCCCAGCATTTT	TRBV19	-	few	TRBJ1-5
CASTQATGSNQPQHF	TGTGCCAGCACCCAGGCAACGGGTAGCAATCAGCCCCAGCATTTT	TRBV4-2	-	few	TRBJ1-5
CASSLAAFSGNTIYF	TGTGCCAGCAGCTTAGCAGCGTTCTCTGGAAACACCATATATTTT	TRBV13	-	-	TRBJ1-3
CSVQRGVGDTEAFF	TGCAGCGTCCAACGGGGGGTCGGGGACACTGAAGCTTTCTTT	TRBV29-1	-	-	TRBJ1-1
CASSLRWTGDGYTF	TGTGCCAGCAGTTTAAGGTGGACAGGGGACGGCTACACCTTC	TRBV28	TRBD1	few	TRBJ1-2
CASSSNRGWNTEAFF	TGTGCCAGCAGTTCAAACAGGGGCTGGAACACTGAAGCTTTCTTT	TRBV28	TRBD1	-	TRBJ1-1
CASSLSGGNEQFF	TGTGCTAGCAGCTTGAGCGGCGGCAATGAGCAGTTCTTC	TRBV7-7	-	-	TRBJ2-1
CASIDVTGIKDTQYF	TGTGCCAGCATCGACGTGACAGGGATTAAAGATACGCAGTATTTT	TRBV7-9	TRBD1	few	TRBJ2-3
CASSRMDTQYF	TGTGCCAGCAGTAGAATGGATACGCAGTATTTT	TRBV5-8	-	few	TRBJ2-3
CAWNQGVSYYGYTF	TGTGCCTGGAACCAGGGTGTAAGTTACTATGGCTACACCTTC	TRBV30	-	-	TRBJ1-2
CASNTGGPYPEQYF	TGCGCCAGCAATACGGGAGGGCCTTACCCCGAGCAGTACTTC	TRBV4-3	TRBD2	few	TRBJ2-7
CAISVGGESNQPQHF	TGTGCCATCAGTGTTGGAGGGGAGAGCAATCAGCCCCAGCATTTT	TRBV10-3	-	-	TRBJ1-5
CASSLDPSQADTQYF	TGTGCCAGCAGCTTAGACCCCTCACAGGCAGATACGCAGTATTTT	TRBV11-3	-	-	TRBJ2-3
CASSVGQGAGEAFF	TGTGCCAGCAGCGTGGGACAGGGGGCAGGGGAAGCTTTCTTT	TRBV27	TRBD1	few	TRBJ1-1
CSVRGRLSYEQYF	TGCAGCGTTAGGGGGCGTCTCTCCTACGAGCAGTACTTC	TRBV29-1	TRBD1	few	TRBJ2-7
CASSVSGTGQGEQFF	TGTGCCAGCAGTGTCTCCGGGACAGGGCAGGGTGAGCAGTTCTTC	TRBV27	TRBD1	-	TRBJ2-1
CASSTGTGDGEAFF	TGCGCCAGCAGCACCGGGACAGGGGACGGGGAAGCTTTCTTT	TRBV5-1	TRBD1	-	TRBJ1-1
CASTPRQGFNEQYF	TGTGCCAGCACCCCGCGACAGGGCTTCAACGAGCAGTACTTC	TRBV6-1	TRBD1	few	TRBJ2-7
CASRDSGSWETQYF	TGTGCCAGCAGGGACAGCGGCAGTTGGGAGACCCAGTACTTC	TRBV28	-	few	TRBJ2-5
CASSPQQGREQYF	TGTGCCAGTAGTCCACAACAGGGGAGGGAGCAGTACTTC	TRBV19	-	few	TRBJ2-7